The present T cell receptor beta chain was sequenced within a study of T cells in localized non-small cell lung cancer. Regarding the study as a whole: Sequencing was restricted to one tumor region; therefore, heterogeneity remains possible. Within adjacent lung there appeared a median approximately 58 of the top 100 tumor clones. Elevated blood T cell density was associated with longer overall survival.

As concerns this clone: No antigen is known for it.

Per the germline V gene, CDR1 is SNHLY and CDR2 is FYNNEI. Germline trimming cut 4 bases from V and 5 bases from J; bases unmatched to any gene: 2. CDR3 length: 13 amino acids. Libraries were prepared by immunoSEQ multiplex PCR; TCRdb keeps only in-frame clonotypes and omits some of them. The data hold approximately 10,000 clones, with 92% observed a single time. This sequence originates from a woman aged 35 to 70 with stage I squamous cell lung carcinoma. The source was peripheral blood, collected before any cancer treatment. The chain has TRBV2 and TRBJ2-5; TRBD1 aligns across 9 bases. CDR3 sequence reads: CASSGTGVETQYF. Written as DNA, the CDR3 is TGTGCCAGCAGTGGGACAGGGGTGGAGACCCAGTACTTC.